This TCR beta chain was identified during a study of T cells after yellow fever vaccination. This clonotype was observed a few times. As yet, its antigen is unknown. In making TCR cDNA, 5'RACE template switching added a universal primer site and UMIs to it. TCRdb passed the 5' RACE reads through MiXCR, listing each CDR3 protein once. The table records roughly 400,000 distinct CDR3 sequences, about 17% of them present only once. Germline lookup yields CDR1 LGHDT and CDR2 YNNKEL (reference sequence). V shed 1 base and J shed 4 bases, with 19 bases lying between them. The CDR3 spans 17 residues. General observations from the study: Detected again after the booster were most primary-vaccination clones, at 96% CD4 and around 91% CD8.

The sample in question was PBMCs, obtained before the yellow fever booster vaccination. This receptor was obtained from a man younger than 30 who received the YFV17D yellow fever vaccine. The chain recombines TRBV3-1 with TRBJ1-2, with TRBD1 as a possible D gene (6 bases). CDR3 region: CASSQGVRLTGRYGYTF. The CDR3, as DNA: TGTGCCAGCAGCCAAGGTGTGCGGCTTACAGGGCGCTATGGCTACACCTTC.